This TCR beta chain stems from a study of human T cells and chemical hapten exposure. CDR3 length: 15 amino acids. Per germline, CDR1 KGHSH and CDR2 LQKENI. V shed 3 bases and J shed 3 bases, with 12 bases lying between them. In the library, unique molecular identifiers were attached to individual cDNA molecules. TCRdb used MiXCR to reprocess the reads, holding one entry per CDR3 protein. In the table there are roughly 120,000 distinct CDR3 sequences, less than 10% of which are singletons. Unfractionated whole blood yielded the extracted total RNA. The clonotype was recovered from a human donor in good health. Some clones in this sample may be carry-over from other donors' samples. The rearrangement links TRBV18 to TRBJ1-3; maybe TRBD1 (6 bases). The sequencing input was whole blood. The CDR3 loop is CASSPNDRHGNTIYF. CDR3 DNA sequence: TGTGCCAGCTCACCCAACGACAGGCATGGAAACACCATATATTTT.